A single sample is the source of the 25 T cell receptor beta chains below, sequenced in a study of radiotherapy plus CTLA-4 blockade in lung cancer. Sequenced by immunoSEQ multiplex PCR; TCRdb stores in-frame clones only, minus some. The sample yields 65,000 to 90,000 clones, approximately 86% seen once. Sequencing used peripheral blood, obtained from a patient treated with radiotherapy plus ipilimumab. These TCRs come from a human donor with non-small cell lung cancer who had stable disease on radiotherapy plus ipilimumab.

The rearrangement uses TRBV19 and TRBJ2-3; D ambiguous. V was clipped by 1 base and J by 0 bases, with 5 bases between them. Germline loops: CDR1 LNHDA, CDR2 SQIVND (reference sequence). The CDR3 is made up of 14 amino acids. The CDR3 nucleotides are TGTGCCAGTAGTATAGGACTGAGCACAGATACGCAGTATTTT. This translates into CASSIGLSTDTQYF.

The CDR3 DNA sequence: TGTGCCAGTAGTCGCAGGGGGGACTTCTATAATTCACCCCTCCACTTT. It translates to CASSRRGDFYNSPLHF. The chain uses TRBV19 and TRBJ1-6, with 7 positions matching TRBD1. The CDR3 is 16 residues long. V shed 5 bases and J 3 bases; nucleotides not matched to a gene: 7. CDR1 and CDR2 from the germline V gene are LNHDA and SQIVND (reference sequence).

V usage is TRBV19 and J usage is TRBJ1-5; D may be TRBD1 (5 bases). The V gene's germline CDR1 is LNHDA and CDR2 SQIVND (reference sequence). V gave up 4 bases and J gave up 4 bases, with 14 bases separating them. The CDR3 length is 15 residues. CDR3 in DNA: TGTGCCAGTAGTAACCTCCCGGGGGATAATCAGCCCCAGCATTTT. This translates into CASSNLPGDNQPQHF. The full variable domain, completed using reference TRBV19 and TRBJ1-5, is DGGITQSPKYLFRKEGQNVTLSCEQNLNHDAMYWYRQDPGQGLRLIYYSQIVNDFQKGDIAEGYSVSREKKESFPLTVTSAQKNPTAFYLCASSNLPGDNQPQHFGDGTRLSIL.

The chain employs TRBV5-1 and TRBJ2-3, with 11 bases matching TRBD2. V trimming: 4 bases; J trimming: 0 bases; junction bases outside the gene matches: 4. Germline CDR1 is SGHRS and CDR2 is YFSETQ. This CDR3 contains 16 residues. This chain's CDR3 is CASSRGLAVSTDTQYF. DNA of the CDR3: TGCGCCAGCAGCAGGGGACTAGCGGTTAGCACAGATACGCAGTATTTT.

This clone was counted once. The CDR3 protein is CASSQPGTPEAFF. The CDR3 region has the DNA TGCGCCAGCAGCCAACCCGGGACCCCTGAAGCTTTCTTT. The chain carries TRBV5-1 and TRBJ1-1; tentatively, D is TRBD1 (5 bases). Trimming took 4 bases from V and 6 from J, leaving 13 bases between them. CDR1 and CDR2 (germline): SGHRS, YFSETQ. The CDR3 runs to 13 residues.

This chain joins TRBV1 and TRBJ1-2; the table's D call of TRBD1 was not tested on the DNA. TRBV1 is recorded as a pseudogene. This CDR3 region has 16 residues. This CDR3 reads CTSSQPLGGGNYGYTF. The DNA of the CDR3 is TGCACCAGCAGCCAACCCTTAGGGGGTGGAAACTATGGCTACACCTTC.

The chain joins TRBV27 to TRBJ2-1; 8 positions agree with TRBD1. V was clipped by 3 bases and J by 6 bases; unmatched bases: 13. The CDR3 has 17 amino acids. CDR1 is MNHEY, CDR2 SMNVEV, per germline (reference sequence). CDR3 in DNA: TGTGCCAGCAGTTTGGACGGACAGGGTCACTATGCCAATGAGCAGTTCTTC. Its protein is CASSLDGQGHYANEQFF.

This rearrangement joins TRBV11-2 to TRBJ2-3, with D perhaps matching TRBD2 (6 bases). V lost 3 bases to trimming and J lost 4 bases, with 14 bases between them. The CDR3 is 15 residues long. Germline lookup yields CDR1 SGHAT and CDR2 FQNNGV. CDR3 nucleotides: TGTGCCAGCAGCTTCCATGGGGGGTCCCCAGATACGCAGTATTTT. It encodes CASSFHGGSPDTQYF.

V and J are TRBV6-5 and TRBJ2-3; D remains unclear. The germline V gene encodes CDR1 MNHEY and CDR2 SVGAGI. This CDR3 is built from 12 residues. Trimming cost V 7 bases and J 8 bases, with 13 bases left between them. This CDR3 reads CASTASVGTQYF. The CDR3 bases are TGTGCCAGCACCGCCAGTGTTGGTACGCAGTATTTT.

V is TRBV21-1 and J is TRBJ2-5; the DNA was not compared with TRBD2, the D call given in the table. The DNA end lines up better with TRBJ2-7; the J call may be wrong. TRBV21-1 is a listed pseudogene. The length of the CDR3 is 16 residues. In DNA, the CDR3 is TGTGCCAGCAGCCCAAAAGGGGGGACTAGCGGCTACGAGCAGTACTTC. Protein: CASSPKGGTSGYEQYF.

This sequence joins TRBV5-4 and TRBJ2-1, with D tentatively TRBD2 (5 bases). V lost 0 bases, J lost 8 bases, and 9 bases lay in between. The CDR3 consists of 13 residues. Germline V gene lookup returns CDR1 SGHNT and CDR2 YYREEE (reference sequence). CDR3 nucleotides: TGTGCCAGCAGCTTGGAACAGAGGGATGAGCAGTTCTTC. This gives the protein CASSLEQRDEQFF.

CDR3 bases: TGTGCCAGCAATCGGGACAGGGTTAACACTGAAGCTTTCTTT. Translating gives CASNRDRVNTEAFF. The chain combines TRBV6-5 with TRBJ1-1; 9 nucleotides agree with TRBD1. The CDR3 has 14 residues. Germline CDR1 MNHEY, CDR2 SVGAGI. Trimming cost V 7 bases and J 2 bases; bases outside gene matches: 5.

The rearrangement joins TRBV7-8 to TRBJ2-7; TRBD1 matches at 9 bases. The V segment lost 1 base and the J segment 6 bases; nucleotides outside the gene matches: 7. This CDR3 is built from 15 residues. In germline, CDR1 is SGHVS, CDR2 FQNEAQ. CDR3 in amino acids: CASSLVQGAFGEQYF. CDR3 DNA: TGTGCCAGCAGCTTAGTACAGGGGGCGTTTGGCGAGCAGTACTTC.

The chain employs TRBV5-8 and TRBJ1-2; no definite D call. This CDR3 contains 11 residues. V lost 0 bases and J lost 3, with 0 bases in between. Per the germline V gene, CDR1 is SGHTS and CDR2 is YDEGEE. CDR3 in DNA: TGTGCCAGCAGCTTGGACTATGGCTACACCTTC. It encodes CASSLDYGYTF.

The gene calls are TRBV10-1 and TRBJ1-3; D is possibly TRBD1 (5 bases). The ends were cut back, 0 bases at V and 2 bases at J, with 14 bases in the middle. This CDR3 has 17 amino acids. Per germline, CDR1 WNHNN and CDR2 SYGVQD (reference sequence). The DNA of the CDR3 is TGCGCCAGCAGTGAGTCGCGGGGGGGTTTCGCTGGAAACACCATATATTTT. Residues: CASSESRGGFAGNTIYF.

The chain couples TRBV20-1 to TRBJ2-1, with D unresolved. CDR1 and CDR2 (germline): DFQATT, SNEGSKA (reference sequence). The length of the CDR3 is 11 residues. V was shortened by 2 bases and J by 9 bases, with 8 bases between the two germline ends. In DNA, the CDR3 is TGCAGTGCTAGACCCGTCACTGAGCAGTTCTTC. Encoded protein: CSARPVTEQFF.

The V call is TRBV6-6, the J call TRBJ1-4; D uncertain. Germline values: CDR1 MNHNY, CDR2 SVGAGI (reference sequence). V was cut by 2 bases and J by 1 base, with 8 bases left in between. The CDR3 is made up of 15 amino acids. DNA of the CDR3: TGTGCCAGCAGTTACGGTCGGGAAACTAATGAAAAACTGTTTTTT. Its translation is CASSYGRETNEKLFF.

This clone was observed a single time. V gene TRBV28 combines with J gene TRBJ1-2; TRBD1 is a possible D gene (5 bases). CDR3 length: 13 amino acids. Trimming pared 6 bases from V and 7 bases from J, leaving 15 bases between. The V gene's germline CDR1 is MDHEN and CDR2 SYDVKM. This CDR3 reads CASRSRGSGGYTF. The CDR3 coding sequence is TGTGCCAGCAGGTCGAGGGGTTCGGGTGGCTACACCTTC.

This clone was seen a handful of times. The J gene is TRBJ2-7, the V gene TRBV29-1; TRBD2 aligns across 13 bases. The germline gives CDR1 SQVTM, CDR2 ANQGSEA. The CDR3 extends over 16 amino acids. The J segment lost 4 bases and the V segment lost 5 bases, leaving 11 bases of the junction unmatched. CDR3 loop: CSVFGGRTSGSYEQYF. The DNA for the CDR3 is TGCAGCGTTTTTGGAGGAAGGACTAGCGGGAGTTACGAGCAGTACTTC.

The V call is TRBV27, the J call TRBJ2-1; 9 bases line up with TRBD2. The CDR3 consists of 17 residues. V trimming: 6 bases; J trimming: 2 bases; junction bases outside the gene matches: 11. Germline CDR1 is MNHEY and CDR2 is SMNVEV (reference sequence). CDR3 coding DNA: TGTGCCAGCAGACCCTCCGGCGGGACTAGCACCTACAATGAGCAGTTCTTC. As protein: CASRPSGGTSTYNEQFF.

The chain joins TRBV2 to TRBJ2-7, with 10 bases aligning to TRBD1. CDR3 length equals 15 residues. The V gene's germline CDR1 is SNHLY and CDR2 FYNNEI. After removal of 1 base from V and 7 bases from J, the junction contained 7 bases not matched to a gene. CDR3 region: CASSEVGQGGGEQYF. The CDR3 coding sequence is TGTGCCAGCAGTGAAGTAGGACAGGGGGGCGGAGAGCAGTACTTC.

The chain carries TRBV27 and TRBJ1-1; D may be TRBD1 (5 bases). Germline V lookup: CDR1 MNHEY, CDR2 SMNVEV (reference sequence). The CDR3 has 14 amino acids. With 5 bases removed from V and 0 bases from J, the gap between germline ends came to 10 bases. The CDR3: CASSPQVLNTEAFF. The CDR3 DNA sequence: TGTGCCAGCAGTCCACAGGTTCTGAACACTGAAGCTTTCTTT.

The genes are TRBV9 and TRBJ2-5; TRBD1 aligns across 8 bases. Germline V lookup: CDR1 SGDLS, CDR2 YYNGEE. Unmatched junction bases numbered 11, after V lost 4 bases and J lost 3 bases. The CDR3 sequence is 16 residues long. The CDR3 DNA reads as TGTGCCAGCAGCCCCCGGACAGGGTTTGGCGAAGAGACCCAGTACTTC. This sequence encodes CASSPRTGFGEETQYF.

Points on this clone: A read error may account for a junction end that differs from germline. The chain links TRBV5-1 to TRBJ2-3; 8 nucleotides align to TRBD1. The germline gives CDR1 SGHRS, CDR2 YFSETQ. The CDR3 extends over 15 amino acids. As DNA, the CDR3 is TGCGCCAACAGCTTGGACAGGGTGCGCACAGATACGCAGTATTTT. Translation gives CANSLDRVRTDTQYF.

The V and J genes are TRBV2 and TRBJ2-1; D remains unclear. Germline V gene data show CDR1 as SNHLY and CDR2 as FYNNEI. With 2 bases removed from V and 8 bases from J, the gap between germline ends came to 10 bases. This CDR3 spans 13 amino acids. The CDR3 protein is CASSEIKFYEQFF. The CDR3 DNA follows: TGTGCCAGCAGTGAAATCAAGTTTTATGAGCAGTTCTTC.